One and the same sample provided the 25 T cell receptor beta chains below, sequenced in a study of CDR3 diversity in severe acne. TCRdb recomputed calls from the PCR reads with MiXCR, one row per CDR3 protein. Of fewer than 90,000 distinct CDR3 sequences detected, around 54% appear once; the ten largest clones hold roughly 11%. The sample consisted of blood. These receptors all come from a male donor with severe acne vulgaris.

This clonotype was observed many times. This chain connects TRBV12-3 or TRBV12-4 to TRBJ2-1; TRBD1 matches at 8 bases. CDR3 length: 15 amino acids. V lost 6 bases, J lost 1 base, and 5 bases stayed unmatched. CDR3 protein: CASRPGTGSYNEQFF. The CDR3 DNA sequence: TGTGCCAGCAGGCCCGGGACAGGTTCCTACAATGAGCAGTTCTTC.

This clonotype was recorded a few times. CDR3 nucleotides: TGTGCCAGTAGTATTGTGGTGCTCGGGACAGGTAATCAGCCCCAGCATTTT. It specifies CASSIVVLGTGNQPQHF. The chain carries TRBV19 and TRBJ1-5; 8 bases align to TRBD1. The CDR3 runs 17 residues. V lost 3 bases, J lost 4 bases, and 11 bases stayed unmatched. The germline V gene has CDR1 LNHDA and CDR2 SQIVND (reference sequence).

The V and J genes are TRBV10-3 and TRBJ2-5; weak D call: TRBD1 (5 bases). The germline V and J ends were trimmed by 2 bases and 5 bases, with 9 bases remaining between them. Germline V gene sequence: CDR1 ENHRY, CDR2 SYGVKD. CDR3 length equals 13 residues. CDR3 DNA sequence: TGTGCCATCAGTGAGACTCGACAGGAGACCCAGTACTTC. Protein product: CAISETRQETQYF.

This clonotype has ten or more counts. This sequence joins TRBV19 and TRBJ2-1; TRBD1 matches 8 bases. V was clipped by 2 bases and J by 10 bases; unmatched bases: 4. The CDR3 contains 13 residues. The V gene's germline CDR1 is LNHDA and CDR2 SQIVND (reference sequence). Written as DNA, the CDR3 is TGTGCCAGTAGTATATCAGGGGGCGTGGAGCAGTTCTTC. It translates to CASSISGGVEQFF.

The table lists this clonotype with many counts. The chain couples TRBV13 to TRBJ2-5, with D unclear. Looked up from germline, CDR1 is PRHDT and CDR2 is FYEKMQ (reference sequence). V lost 0 bases to trimming and J lost 1 base, with 6 bases between them. CDR3 length equals 14 residues. The chain's CDR3 is CASSLGPLQETQYF. CDR3 in DNA: TGTGCCAGCAGCTTAGGACCGCTCCAAGAGACCCAGTACTTC.

This clonotype was counted a few times. V gene TRBV7-6 combines with J gene TRBJ2-2; the D is unclear. Germline CDR1 reads SGHVS; CDR2 reads FNYEAQ. The CDR3 runs 14 residues. The V gene lost 1 base and the J gene lost 2 bases, with 5 bases spanning the gap. CDR3 coding DNA: TGTGCCAGCAGCTTAGGGTCAAACACCGGGGAGCTGTTTTTT. This gives the protein CASSLGSNTGELFF.

The rearrangement uses TRBV20-1 and TRBJ2-7; D is perhaps TRBD2 (7 bases). Germline CDR1 DFQATT, CDR2 SNEGSKA (reference sequence). The CDR3 has 12 residues. The CDR3 nucleotides are TGCAGCCATTCGCGCGGGGGCCCCGAGCAGTACTTC. It encodes CSHSRGGPEQYF.

As to this clonotype: This sequence may be a read error, since a much larger clone differs from it by one base. V gene TRBV7-9 combines with J gene TRBJ1-3; 8 bases align to TRBD1. The CDR3 length is 10 residues. Germline CDR1 and CDR2: SEHNR and FQNEAQ (reference sequence). The CDR3 here is CASSSRQGFF. The CDR3 DNA reads TGTGCCAGCAGCTCCCGACAGGGGTTCTTT.

In its sample, this clonotype was seen a few times. The CDR3 DNA sequence: TGTGCCAGCAGCTTACTCGTTAGCACCGGGGAGCTGTTTTTT. It yields the protein CASSLLVSTGELFF. The J gene is TRBJ2-2, the V gene TRBV7-3; no definite D call. This CDR3 has 14 amino acids. Trimming removed 2 bases at V and 4 bases at J, with 8 bases between. CDR1 is SGHTA and CDR2 is FQGTGA in the germline V gene. Full variable domain (outside the CDR3, taken from reference TRBV7-3 and TRBJ2-2): GAGVSQTPSNKVTEKGKYVELRCDPISGHTALYWYRQSLGQGPEFLIYFQGTGAADDSGLPNDRFFAVRPEGSVSTLKIQRTERGDSAVYLCASSLLVSTGELFFGEGSRLTVL.

In its sample, this clonotype was seen many times. This chain uses TRBV10-2 with TRBJ2-1; 9 bases align to TRBD2. The CDR3 covers 14 residues. In germline, CDR1 is WSHSY, CDR2 SAAADI. J lost 5 bases, V lost 4 bases, and 3 bases had no gene match. The CDR3 coding sequence is TGCGCCAGCAGTGGGACTAGCGACCACAATGAGCAGTTCTTC. This codes for CASSGTSDHNEQFF.

The V gene is TRBV20-1, the J gene TRBJ1-1; no clear D. CDR1 is DFQATT, CDR2 SNEGSKA, per germline (reference sequence). The CDR3 contains 13 residues. The V end lost 0 bases, the J end lost 3 bases, and 8 bases lay between the germline ends. CDR3 in DNA: TGCAGTGCTAGAGACTGGGTGGACACTGAAGCTTTCTTT. Translation: CSARDWVDTEAFF.

This clonotype is a singleton in its sample. The chain couples TRBV4-3 to TRBJ2-1, with 15 nucleotides matching TRBD2. This CDR3 comprises 15 residues. J lost 7 bases, V lost 4 bases, and 2 bases had no gene match. CDR1 is LGHNA, CDR2 YSLEER, per germline. CDR3 sequence (DNA): TGCGCCAGCAGCCGGACTAGCGGGAGGGTAAATGAGCAGTTCTTC. This translates into CASSRTSGRVNEQFF.

This clonotype came up a few times. This chain uses TRBV11-2 with TRBJ2-5; D gene uncertain. The germline gives CDR1 SGHAT, CDR2 FQNNGV. V was trimmed by 5 bases and J by 1 base, leaving 11 bases between them. The CDR3 extends over 14 amino acids. The CDR3 DNA is TGTGCCAGCAGCCCCCGAGGCGGCCAAGAGACCCAGTACTTC. It encodes CASSPRGGQETQYF. The whole variable domain, remainder taken from reference TRBV11-2 and TRBJ2-5, is EAGVAQSPRYKIIEKRQSVAFWCNPISGHATLYWYQQILGQGPKLLIQFQNNGVVDDSQLPKDRFSAERLKGVDSTLKIQPAKLEDSAVYLCASSPRGGQETQYFGPGTRLLVL.

This clonotype was picked up many times. The rearrangement uses TRBV20-1 and TRBJ2-7; 8 bases are shared with TRBD2. CDR3 size: 11 residues. The V gene end was trimmed by 5 bases and the J gene end by 4 bases; junction bases not matched to a gene: 1. Germline CDR1 reads DFQATT; CDR2 reads SNEGSKA (reference sequence). CDR3 protein: CSARGGYEQYF. CDR3 bases: TGCAGTGCTCGGGGGGGGTACGAGCAGTACTTC.

V and J are TRBV5-4 and TRBJ2-1; D is possibly TRBD1 or TRBD2 (6 bases each). The ends were cut back, 4 bases at V and 9 bases at J, with 20 bases in the middle. The CDR3 has 15 amino acids. CDR1 is SGHNT, CDR2 YYREEE, per germline (reference sequence). Here the CDR3 DNA reads TGTGCCAGCAGCCGGGGGCAACTAGAAGGGAGTGAGCAGTTCTTC. Amino acids: CASSRGQLEGSEQFF. Complete variable domain (other parts from reference TRBV5-4 and TRBJ2-1): ETGVTQSPTHLIKTRGQQVTLRCSSQSGHNTVSWYQQALGQGPQFIFQYYREEENGRGNFPPRFSGLQFPNYSSELNVNALELDDSALYLCASSRGQLEGSEQFFGPGTRLTVL.

The chain joins TRBV9 to TRBJ2-3, with a possible D match to TRBD2 (5 bases). The CDR3 contains 14 residues. Trimming shortened V by 2 bases and J by 3 bases, and 10 bases separated the two germline ends. CDR1 is SGDLS and CDR2 is YYNGEE in the germline V gene. CDR3: CASSVRDSTDTQYF. CDR3 DNA: TGTGCCAGCAGCGTTCGGGATAGTACAGATACGCAGTATTTT.

The V gene is TRBV13, the J gene TRBJ1-2; weak D call: TRBD1 (5 bases). There are 15 residues in the CDR3. V was trimmed by 2 bases and J by 6 bases, leaving 16 bases between them. Per germline, CDR1 PRHDT and CDR2 FYEKMQ (reference sequence). In nucleotides, the CDR3 is TGTGCCAGCAGCTTAAACGGACAAACTAAGGATGGCTACACCTTC. Amino acids: CASSLNGQTKDGYTF. Drawing the rest from reference TRBV13 and TRBJ1-2, the complete variable domain is AAGVIQSPRHLIKEKRETATLKCYPIPRHDTVYWYQQGPGQDPQFLISFYEKMQSDKGSIPDRFSAQQFSDYHSELNMSSLELGDSALYFCASSLNGQTKDGYTFGSGTRLTVV.

This clonotype occurred a few times. This chain links TRBV12-3 or TRBV12-4 with TRBJ2-3; weak D call: TRBD2 (6 bases). The V end was cut by 8 bases, the J end by 6 bases, with 15 bases between. The CDR3 spans 13 residues. DNA of the CDR3: TGTGCCAGCCGGGGCGAGGGGAGGGATACGCAGTATTTT. Translation gives CASRGEGRDTQYF.

The sample holds many counts of this clonotype. In DNA, the CDR3 is TGCAGTGCTTCTATCCGGGACAGATCCAACTATGGCTACACCTTC. The encoded protein is CSASIRDRSNYGYTF. V usage is TRBV20-1 and J usage is TRBJ1-2; 7 bases are shared with TRBD1. V shed 5 bases, J shed 2 bases, and the junction held 11 bases outside the gene matches. Per the germline V gene, CDR1 is DFQATT and CDR2 is SNEGSKA (reference sequence). CDR3 length: 15 residues.

This clonotype was detected a few times. V gene TRBV25-1 combines with J gene TRBJ1-1, with TRBD1 identical over 10 bases. The CDR3 extends over 19 amino acids. Germline assignment: CDR1 MGHDK and CDR2 SYGVNS. With V trimmed by 4 bases and J by 4 bases, 18 bases remained unmatched. The CDR3 sequence is CASSGVRWDRGEVGTEAFF. In nucleotides, the CDR3 is TGTGCCAGCAGTGGAGTCCGTTGGGACAGGGGAGAGGTGGGCACTGAAGCTTTCTTT. Full variable domain (outside the CDR3, taken from reference TRBV25-1 and TRBJ1-1): EADIYQTPRYLVIGTGKKITLECSQTMGHDKMYWYQQDPGMELHLIHYSYGVNSTEKGDLSSESTVSRIRTEHFPLTLESARPSHTSQYLCASSGVRWDRGEVGTEAFFGQGTRLTVV.

This clonotype turned up a few times. The chain combines TRBV20-1 with TRBJ2-7; 11 bases map to TRBD2. The CDR3 loop spans 14 amino acids. Unmatched junction bases numbered 2, after V lost 3 bases and J lost 1 base. From germline, CDR1 is DFQATT and CDR2 SNEGSKA (reference sequence). CDR3 loop: CSASTSGSSYEQYF. The CDR3 DNA is TGCAGTGCTAGTACTAGCGGGAGTTCCTACGAGCAGTACTTC.

This clonotype appeared a single time. V gene TRBV2 combines with J gene TRBJ1-5; D gene ambiguous. Per the germline V gene, CDR1 is SNHLY and CDR2 is FYNNEI. This CDR3 spans 14 amino acids. Between the trimmed V and J ends, which lost 4 bases and 3 bases, there was a span of 10 bases. Here the CDR3 reads CASSVLQFNQPQHF. The CDR3 DNA reads as TGTGCCAGCAGTGTGTTACAGTTCAATCAGCCCCAGCATTTT.

This chain links TRBV6-2 or TRBV6-3 with TRBJ2-7; D is possibly TRBD1 or TRBD2 (5 bases each). The CDR3 consists of 14 residues. CDR1 and CDR2 (germline): MNHEY, SVGEGT. V was cut by 5 bases and J by 4 bases, with 15 bases left in between. CDR3 protein: CASSTGTVHYEQYF. CDR3 DNA: TGTGCCAGCAGTACCGGGACGGTTCATTACGAGCAGTACTTC.

This clonotype was observed many times. The rearrangement uses TRBV7-2 and TRBJ2-6; the D gene could be TRBD1 or TRBD2 (6 bases each). CDR3 length: 15 amino acids. Per the germline V gene, CDR1 is SGHTA and CDR2 is FQGNSA. V was shortened by 11 bases and J by 0 bases, with 14 bases between the two germline ends. The CDR3 loop reads CAVKGGSSGANVLTF. CDR3 nucleotides: TGTGCCGTCAAGGGGGGAAGCTCTGGGGCCAACGTCCTGACTTTC.

The genes are TRBV10-2 and TRBJ2-2, with D unclear. From germline, CDR1 is WSHSY and CDR2 SAAADI. The CDR3 sequence is 13 residues long. Trimming stripped 4 bases from V and 4 bases from J, with 7 bases between. The CDR3 sequence: CASSVSSTGELFF. The CDR3 nucleotides read TGCGCCAGCAGTGTTTCCAGCACCGGGGAGCTGTTTTTT.